A single sample gave rise to the 22 T cell receptor beta chains below, sequenced in a study of OX40 agonist ivuxolimab in advanced cancers. Method: immunoSEQ multiplex PCR; TCRdb's copy keeps in-frame clones and lacks some. This table has tens of thousands of clones, over 90% appearing once. The specimen comprised CD4+ or CD8+ T cells sorted from blood, sampled in a trial of the OX40 agonist ivuxolimab. These receptors all stem from an adult with an advanced solid tumor such as melanoma, head and neck, liver or kidney cancer.

The chain joins TRBV6-6 to TRBJ1-5, with D tentatively TRBD1 (5 bases). Germline lookup yields CDR1 MNHNY and CDR2 SVGAGI (reference sequence). This CDR3 is built from 15 residues. Deletions cut 0 bases from V and 4 bases from J, with 10 bases between. The CDR3 DNA sequence: TGTGCCAGCAGTTACTCAGGGGCATGGAATCAGCCCCAGCATTTT. Protein product: CASSYSGAWNQPQHF.

J is TRBJ2-7 and V is TRBV7-2, with TRBD2 identical over 11 bases. V lost 4 bases and J lost 7; bases outside the gene matches: 9. The CDR3 covers 15 residues. Germline V gives CDR1 SGHTA, CDR2 FQGNSA. The CDR3 protein is CASSSLAGAYEEQYF. DNA for the CDR3: TGTGCCAGCAGCTCACTAGCGGGAGCATACGAGGAGCAGTACTTC.

The chain recombines TRBV19 with TRBJ1-1; the D gene is possibly TRBD1 (5 bases). The germline V gene encodes CDR1 LNHDA and CDR2 SQIVND (reference sequence). Trimming took 3 bases from V and 3 from J, leaving 14 bases between them. The CDR3 runs 15 residues. DNA of the CDR3: TGTGCCAGTAGTATTTGGGGCAGAGAATACACTGAAGCTTTCTTT. Translated, it gives CASSIWGREYTEAFF.

V and J are TRBV10-3 and TRBJ2-5, with 8 bases aligning to TRBD2. Trimming removed 2 bases from V and 4 bases from J; junction bases left unmatched: 3. Germline V gene sequence: CDR1 ENHRY, CDR2 SYGVKD. The CDR3 covers 14 residues. Written as DNA, the CDR3 is TGTGCCATCAGTGAGGCCGGGGGGGGAGAGACCCAGTACTTC. Translated: CAISEAGGGETQYF.

The chain recombines TRBV4-3 with TRBJ2-1; D is possibly TRBD1 (5 bases). Trimming stripped 0 bases from V and 14 bases from J, with 14 bases between. The CDR3 is 13 amino acids. Per the germline V gene, CDR1 is LGHNA and CDR2 is YSLEER. The CDR3 loop reads CASSQDRGSLEFF. The CDR3 bases are TGCGCCAGCAGCCAAGATAGGGGTAGTTTGGAGTTCTTC.

J is TRBJ2-7 and V is TRBV29-1; 10 bases match TRBD2. V trimming: 2 bases; J trimming: 6 bases; junction bases outside the gene matches: 7. Germline assignment: CDR1 SQVTM and CDR2 ANQGSEA. This CDR3 region has 14 residues. Here the CDR3 DNA reads TGCAGCGTTGAAAAGGAACTAGCGGGGCCCGAGCAGTACTTC. Translating gives CSVEKELAGPEQYF.

With regard to this clone: The same CDR3 is also encoded by other DNA sequences in this sample. This sequence joins TRBV6-1 and TRBJ1-5; D is unresolved. The CDR3 has 14 residues. Germline lookup yields CDR1 MNHNS and CDR2 SASEGT. Trimming removed 1 base from V and 0 bases from J, with 4 bases in between. CDR3: CASSEVGSNQPQHF. The CDR3 nucleotides are TGTGCCAGCAGTGAAGTCGGTAGCAATCAGCCCCAGCATTTT.

The chain joins TRBV27 to TRBJ2-7; 9 nucleotides agree with TRBD1. This CDR3 has 15 amino acids. V was clipped by 6 bases and J by 6 bases; unmatched bases: 12. From germline, CDR1 is MNHEY and CDR2 SMNVEV (reference sequence). The CDR3 DNA reads TGTGCCAGCAGACCAAAACAGGGGGCCCTTTCCGAGCAGTACTTC. It specifies CASRPKQGALSEQYF.

This chain links TRBV10-3 with TRBJ2-1; 10 bases align to TRBD2. CDR1 and CDR2 (germline): ENHRY, SYGVKD. The CDR3 loop spans 15 amino acids. J lost 2 bases, V lost 6 bases, and 4 bases had no gene match. The CDR3: CAIRASGGPYNEQFF. For the CDR3, the DNA is TGTGCCATCAGGGCTAGCGGGGGACCCTACAATGAGCAGTTCTTC.

The rearrangement links TRBV7-9 to TRBJ2-5; 7 bases agree with TRBD2. The germline V gene encodes CDR1 SEHNR and CDR2 FQNEAQ (reference sequence). The CDR3 has 14 residues. Trimming cost V 5 bases and J 6 bases; bases outside gene matches: 9. In DNA, the CDR3 is TGTGCCAGCAGCGCAGGACGGGGGGTCAAGACCCAGTACTTC. Its protein is CASSAGRGVKTQYF.

J is TRBJ2-7 and V is TRBV4-1, with D uncertain. Deletions cut 0 bases from V and 0 bases from J, with 9 bases between. Germline loops: CDR1 MGHRA, CDR2 YSYEKL. The CDR3 sequence is 15 residues long. The CDR3 DNA follows: TGCGCCAGCAGCCAAGAGGCAGGAACCTCCTACGAGCAGTACTTC. Translated: CASSQEAGTSYEQYF.

The J gene is TRBJ1-1, the V gene TRBV6-5; D might be TRBD1 (5 bases). Trimming shortened V by 4 bases and J by 4 bases, and 16 bases separated the two germline ends. Looked up from germline, CDR1 is MNHEY and CDR2 is SVGAGI. This CDR3 region has 15 residues. The CDR3 protein is CASSFPTGLGTEAFF. The CDR3 nucleotides are TGTGCCAGCAGTTTCCCTACGGGACTGGGCACTGAAGCTTTCTTT.

V and J are TRBV2 and TRBJ1-5, with 7 nucleotides matching TRBD1. Germline V gives CDR1 SNHLY, CDR2 FYNNEI. The CDR3 extends over 16 amino acids. Trimming at V came to 5 bases and at J to 7 bases, leaving 14 bases not matched to a gene. In nucleotides, the CDR3 is TGTGCCAGCAGTCCGGGACCAGCGACAGGGTACCAGCCCCAGCATTTT. It yields the protein CASSPGPATGYQPQHF.

The J gene is TRBJ2-1, the V gene TRBV7-9; D is undetermined. The V gene's germline CDR1 is SEHNR and CDR2 FQNEAQ (reference sequence). Trimming stripped 1 base from V and 5 bases from J, with 6 bases between. This CDR3 has 13 amino acids. CDR3 loop: CASSLEGDNEQFF. The CDR3 DNA sequence: TGTGCCAGCAGCTTAGAGGGTGACAATGAGCAGTTCTTC.

V usage is TRBV14 and J usage is TRBJ2-7; D remains unclear. In germline, CDR1 is SGHDN, CDR2 FVKESK. This CDR3 has 16 amino acids. The V gene lost 0 bases and the J gene lost 2 bases, with 14 bases spanning the gap. For the CDR3, the DNA is TGTGCCAGCAGCCAAGATCAGGCTGGCTTGACCTACGAGCAGTACTTC. It yields the protein CASSQDQAGLTYEQYF.

Concerning this clone: The same CDR3 arises from other DNA sequences in this sample as well. V usage is TRBV27 and J usage is TRBJ2-7; D remains unclear. The CDR3 has 13 amino acids. V lost 4 bases and J 0 bases, leaving 7 bases between the germline ends. Germline V gene lookup returns CDR1 MNHEY and CDR2 SMNVEV (reference sequence). The CDR3 coding sequence is TGTGCCAGCAGTTATGGACCCTCCTACGAGCAGTACTTC. Protein sequence: CASSYGPSYEQYF.

The V and J genes are TRBV9 and TRBJ2-7; D remains ambiguous. Germline CDR1 and CDR2: SGDLS and YYNGEE. Trimming stripped 0 bases from V and 2 bases from J, with 18 bases between. The CDR3 runs 17 residues. This CDR3 reads CASSVEFDAELTYEQYF. For the CDR3, the DNA is TGTGCCAGCAGCGTAGAATTCGACGCGGAACTCACCTACGAGCAGTACTTC.

This chain uses TRBV5-6 with TRBJ2-2; 10 positions agree with TRBD2. The V gene end was trimmed by 5 bases and the J gene end by 5 bases; junction bases not matched to a gene: 12. This CDR3 spans 17 amino acids. Germline CDR1 is SGHDT and CDR2 is YYEEEE. CDR3 sequence reads: CASRAWRLAGVTGELFF. The CDR3 DNA is TGTGCCAGCAGGGCCTGGAGGCTAGCGGGAGTGACCGGGGAGCTGTTTTTT.

J is TRBJ1-2 and V is TRBV6-5; 7 positions agree with TRBD1. The junction had 8 bases not matched to a gene; V was cut back by 8 bases and J by 5 bases. The CDR3 runs to 13 residues. In germline, CDR1 is MNHEY, CDR2 SVGAGI. CDR3 in DNA: TGTGCCAGCCTGAGGGGGCAGGGTTATGGCTACACCTTC. Amino acid sequence: CASLRGQGYGYTF.

This clone appeared a single time. The chain carries TRBV2 and TRBJ2-3, with a tentative D call TRBD1 (6 bases). Per germline, CDR1 SNHLY and CDR2 FYNNEI. The CDR3 runs 16 residues. Trimming pared 1 base from V and 6 bases from J, leaving 17 bases between. In nucleotides, the CDR3 is TGTGCCAGCAGTGAAGAGGGGGATCCGATAGGGGATACGCAGTATTTT. This sequence encodes CASSEEGDPIGDTQYF.

The chain links TRBV4-3 to TRBJ2-3, with 7 bases that match TRBD2. This CDR3 comprises 15 residues. Germline V CDR1 and CDR2: LGHNA, YSLEER. The V gene end was trimmed by 4 bases and the J gene end by 0 bases; junction bases not matched to a gene: 4. The CDR3 bases are TGCGCCAGCAGCCCTACGGGGGGTAGCACAGATACGCAGTATTTT. It yields the protein CASSPTGGSTDTQYF.

As regards this clone: An end of the junction does not agree with germline; a read error may underlie this. This chain uses TRBV9 with TRBJ2-6, with 10 nucleotides matching TRBD1. The CDR3 spans 19 residues. Looked up from germline, CDR1 is SGDLS and CDR2 is YYNGEE. The CDR3 DNA reads TGTGCCAGCAGCGTCCAAGGACAGGGGGTAGTCTCTGGGGCCAACTTCCTGACTTTC. This translates into CASSVQGQGVVSGANFLTF.